This TCR beta chain was identified in a study of cytomegalovirus exposure and HLA in healthy donors (dated by TCRdb to between 2016 and 2019). In terms of the full investigation: According to an earlier analysis of a few hundred of the donors, about 190 million T cells yielded 117 million unique TCR beta sequences and 276 Gb of sequence data. Typing coverage varied by locus: roughly 620-640 donors for A, B, C, DRB1 and DQB1; approximately 500 for DQA1; more than 600 for DPA1; 450 to 480 for DPB1. All discovery cohort repertoires had been generated on a single sequencing platform. In a later analysis, previously published TCR beta repertoires from 666 donors were re-analyzed and high-resolution HLA genotyping was added so that TCR occurrence patterns could be studied. The genetic ancestry cluster associated with self-reported Caucasian donors included around 76% of the roughly 400 genotyped donors. Donor age, sex, ethnicity and CMV serostatus were compiled together with the repertoire data. The T cell repertoires of under 750 subjects were profiled by immunosequencing and related to cytomegalovirus serostatus. An earlier analysis of several hundred of the donors applied high-throughput TCR beta sequencing to assess whether each TCR beta V gene segment acted as functional or pseudogenic. Along with the approximately 650-subject first cohort, a separate validation cohort of 120 different subjects was used. The study was designed to test whether signatures of past pathogen exposure could be identified by cataloging public T cell receptors. Because of strong linkage in the cohort, five DR-DQ haplotypes were treated as single units for association and clustering. Class I and class II HLA loci were covered by the typing at four-digit resolution. To predict cytomegalovirus infection status, the study brought together high-throughput TCR immunosequencing, statistical association of individual TCRs with disease status, and machine learning. In the later analysis, no new phenotypic data were used to find candidate immune exposures; instead, reliance was placed on TCR beta sequences and their occurrence across donors. In a later genetic analysis, genome-wide SNP genotypes for about three fifths of the roughly 670 donors were used, and that subset was treated as a discovery cohort. Among some 400 genotyped donors of the cohort, an average of around 240,000 unique TCR beta nucleotide sequences was sequenced per donor, of which approximately 19% were non-productive. Roughly 300 gigabases of sequencing data and 70 million to 85 million unique TCR sequences were included in an early release covering 500 to 750 HLA-typed donors. The research as a whole found: For the cohort, immune exposure information was limited to CMV serostatus. A few of the identified cytomegalovirus-associated TCR beta chains were confirmed in vitro to be specific for cytomegalovirus antigens. In a later analysis, 16,951 TCR beta sequences were associated with specific HLA alleles at a false discovery rate of 0.05. A group of highly shared sequence variants was considered likely to be a technical artifact of the sequencing pipeline. In a later genetic analysis, fewer N-insertions in productive TCRs were reported among donors in an Asian-associated ancestry cluster than the roughly 640-donor mean. The study gave a list of roughly 150 TCR beta chains associated with cytomegalovirus. Presence/absence analyses assumed roughly uniform sequencing depth across donors, an assumption that may not hold. In a later genetic analysis, a missense DCLRE1C variant was associated with V-gene and J-gene trimming of TCR beta chains, and the association was replicated in an independent cohort. In an earlier analysis of some 640 of the donors, most TCR beta V segments were observed in productive rearrangements about 90% or about 30% of the time, broadly matching IMGT annotations. HLA typing was unavailable for some donors at each locus, so association tests used only the typed subset. Only TCR beta chains were sequenced in this cohort, and the absence of alpha or paired-chain data limited detectable features. Strong co-occurrence of HLA alleles, especially DR and DQ, made assigning TCR associations to individual alleles difficult. In both the original and validation cohorts, the classifier was reported to diagnose cytomegalovirus status with high specificity and sensitivity. According to a later analysis, most CMV-associated TCR beta chains appeared to be HLA-restricted, and the HLA associations seemed to be driven largely by CMV exposure. Across donors, most TCR sequences were observed very rarely, whereas some public TCRs were present in many individuals. Around 16 rarely observed V segments, including chromosome 9 orphons, were excluded from the earlier analysis of several hundred of the donors because counts were too low. Because the 87-base-pair reads could not distinguish some IMGT-functional V segments, including TRBV6-2 and TRBV6-3, those segments were excluded. In a later analysis, HLA-associated TCR beta chains were found to be more clonally expanded and to have lower generation probabilities than equally common non-associated chains. According to the authors, the approach could potentially be generalized to other disease states and immunological phenotypes. Correlated functional status among segregating V segments might reflect linkage disequilibrium, but an unknown experimental factor could not be ruled out. A later analysis found that TCR association rates varied across HLA loci, with DRB1 alleles showing the most associated TCRs and HLA-C alleles the fewest. A further reported finding was that TCR beta sequences accurately predicted the HLA-A and HLA-B alleles for most subjects in the first cohort. A later analysis reported that several top co-occurrence clusters appeared linked to parvovirus B19, influenza, CMV and Epstein-Barr virus.

This clone was found once. Its antigen is not yet known. Base qualities are missing; no much larger clone stands one base away. In total, more than 500 healthy bone marrow donors made up the cohort. Cohort members were all nominally healthy when sampled, although unrecorded immune exposures were likely present. The donor was CMV seronegative and belonged to the group of around 400 seronegative cohort members. A peripheral blood sample was provided by each donor, and peripheral blood mononuclear cells were used for TCR beta sequencing. Genomic DNA extraction from the blood cell samples was performed with the Qiagen DNeasy Blood Extraction Kit. The protocol used for the library was the immunoSEQ multiplex PCR assay. The multiplex PCR relied on a mix of 60 forward primers for TCR Vbeta segments and 13 reverse primers for TCR Jbeta segments. The CDR3 region of rearranged TCR beta genes was amplified from genomic DNA with a multiplex PCR assay. On the Illumina HiSeq System, the amplified TCR beta libraries were sequenced as 87-base-pair reads. The study's own analysis went as follows. In a later analysis, tens of millions of unique TCR beta chains were counted across the roughly 670 repertoires, and roughly 11 million of these chains were shared by at least two donors. Raw reads were error-corrected and collapsed into unique sequences by a nearest-neighbor algorithm in which closely related sequences were merged to remove PCR and sequencing errors. CDR3 sequences were aligned to IMGT reference sequences to assign V, D and J gene segments. For a sequence to be retained, at least a six-nucleotide match to both a V gene segment and a J gene segment was required. A rearrangement counted as productive if the CDR3 had no stop codons and remained in frame with V and J, and every other rearrangement counted as non-productive. CDR3 was defined according to IMGT convention as the region running from the second conserved V-encoded cysteine to the conserved J-encoded phenylalanine. In an earlier analysis of more than 550 of the donors, sequences lacking an unambiguous match to a single V gene segment were excluded. An earlier analysis of 587 of the donors classified V segments as functional when productive rearrangements were above 56.7% and as segregating when the standard deviation between donors was above 5%. A statistical classification framework was built to diagnose cytomegalovirus status from the catalog of TCR beta chain sequences. V and J gene assignment, in a later analysis, came from comparing TCR nucleotide sequences with IMGT/GENE-DB human TR gene sequences. A later analysis assigned CDR3 sequences and most-parsimonious VDJ recombination scenarios with the TCRdist pipeline. A later analysis defined each TCR beta chain by its CDR3 amino acid sequence plus V-gene family, and excluded reads lacking a unique V-gene family. To address suspected cross-contamination and a sequencing artifact, a later analysis removed 550 to 750 highly shared, low-generation-probability nucleotide sequences. In a later analysis, a clonal expansion index was calculated for each public chain from normalized within-repertoire ranks of inferred template counts. A later analysis computed generation probabilities with a VDJ recombination model fitted to out-of-frame rearrangements, and checked the results against IGoR. In a later analysis, TCR-TCR, TCR-HLA and TCR-CMV co-occurrence was scored with hypergeometric tests, and a repertoire-size bias correction was applied to TCR pairs. To estimate false discovery rates, a later analysis permuted the HLA or CMV assignments 20 times. In a later analysis, co-occurring TCRs were grouped using DBSCAN, and TCRdist sequence similarity was added for clustering within HLA-allele-positive subsets. For co-occurrence clustering, repertoires with fewer than 30,000 or more than 120,000 public chains were excluded, along with a handful of repertoires with anomalous nucleotide sharing. TCRdb mirrors the immuneACCESS table, restricted to in-frame sequences. Some clones are absent from its copies; in checked studies, under half trace to an unresolved V gene, and the reason for the others is unknown. That table supplies the V and J calls and clone size; D and trimming were determined from the DNA. The sample records around 220,000 clones, 60% to 80% of which are singletons. Around 1.8% of the sample goes to the ten largest clones.

CDR1 and CDR2 are read off the germline V gene as KGHSH and LQKENI. The CDR3 starts with the cysteine, ends with the phenylalanine, and has 14 residues. Only the CDR3 region is kept as DNA, spanning 42 bases read in frame from base 1. Cut back by 2 bases and 2 bases, the V and J ends lie 10 bases apart. The sequencing sample was made of PBMCs. The clonotype originates from a man aged 18 to 29 in good health and CMV-seronegative. The sequence joins TRBV18 to TRBJ2-7, with the D gene too uncertain to name. The DNA is as follows: TGTGCCAGCTCACCAGGCGGCGGAGCCTACGAGCAGTACTTC. It translates to CASSPGGGAYEQYF.